Presented here are 18 T cell receptor beta chains from one specimen sequenced in a study of shared clonotypes between healthy human individuals. Here immunoSEQ multiplex PCR was the method, and the copy in TCRdb shows in-frame clones only, minus some. The sample includes about 1 million clones, about 70% of them seen just once. Sequencing was carried out using memory CD4+ T cells sorted from blood. As for subset: CD45RA-negative fraction. These receptors were taken from a man between 18 and 29 years old in good health.

The chain uses TRBV6-1 and TRBJ2-7, with D perhaps assigned TRBD1 or TRBD2 (6 bases each). The CDR3 is made up of 12 amino acids. Germline lookup yields CDR1 MNHNS and CDR2 SASEGT. V was clipped by 8 bases and J by 4 bases, with 12 bases between them. CDR3 in amino acids: CASVQGTYEQYF. CDR3 sequence (DNA): TGTGCCAGCGTGCAGGGGACTTACGAGCAGTACTTC.

There are a few counts of this clone. V usage is TRBV6-1 and J usage is TRBJ2-7; D may be TRBD1 or TRBD2 (5 bases each). Germline loops: CDR1 MNHNS, CDR2 SASEGT. The CDR3 runs 14 residues. V lost 2 bases, J lost 3 bases, and 11 bases lay in between. The CDR3 coding sequence is TGTGCCAGCAGTGAAAGGGACGGCTTCTACGAGCAGTACTTC. This codes for CASSERDGFYEQYF.

The chain employs TRBV19 and TRBJ1-4, with a possible D match to TRBD1 (5 bases). The CDR3 totals 14 residues. Germline V gene sequence: CDR1 LNHDA, CDR2 SQIVND (reference sequence). V was shortened by 6 bases and J by 4 bases, with 12 bases between the two germline ends. The CDR3 DNA follows: TGTGCCAGTAGGACCGACAGCGATAATGAAAAACTGTTTTTT. The encoded protein is CASRTDSDNEKLFF.

This chain uses TRBV6-4 with TRBJ1-5, with D uncertain. The CDR3 is 14 residues long. Germline CDR1 and CDR2: MRHNA and SNTAGT. Trimming took 0 bases from V and 11 from J, leaving 14 bases between them. The DNA for the CDR3 is TGTGCCAGCAGTGACTCGGGCCGGGGTCCTGCCCAGCATTTT. As protein: CASSDSGRGPAQHF.

The genes are TRBV6-1 and TRBJ1-6; D possibly corresponds to TRBD1 (5 bases). The germline V and J ends were trimmed by 7 bases and 7 bases, with 17 bases remaining between them. Germline V gene data show CDR1 as MNHNS and CDR2 as SASEGT. The CDR3 is 15 amino acids. CDR3 protein: CASMIETRTNSPLHF. The CDR3 region has the DNA TGTGCCAGCATGATAGAAACAAGGACAAATTCACCCCTCCACTTT.

V gene TRBV2 combines with J gene TRBJ1-1; D may be TRBD1 (6 bases). V lost 6 bases and J lost 1, with 18 bases in between. This CDR3 contains 16 residues. Looked up from germline, CDR1 is SNHLY and CDR2 is FYNNEI. CDR3 in amino acids: CASRPSHGQKNTEAFF. In nucleotides, the CDR3 is TGTGCCAGCAGGCCCTCCCACGGACAGAAGAACACTGAAGCTTTCTTT.

The rearrangement links TRBV6-6 to TRBJ2-1; D is undetermined. CDR3 size: 11 residues. Germline V gene sequence: CDR1 MNHNY, CDR2 SVGAGI (reference sequence). The V end lost 2 bases, the J end lost 11 bases, and 7 bases lay between the germline ends. CDR3 residues: CASSYEAQQFF. CDR3 DNA: TGTGCCAGCAGTTACGAAGCGCAGCAGTTCTTC.

V is TRBV19 and J is TRBJ1-1, with 9 bases fitting TRBD1. With 7 bases clipped from V and 0 bases from J, the junction kept 9 bases outside the gene matches. CDR1 is LNHDA and CDR2 is SQIVND in the germline V gene (reference sequence). CDR3 size: 16 residues. The CDR3 nucleotides are TGTGCCAGTATTAGGGGACAGGGTCAGCTGAACACTGAAGCTTTCTTT. Translating gives CASIRGQGQLNTEAFF.

This clone was observed a few times. V and J are TRBV7-2 and TRBJ2-3; D gene ambiguous. CDR3 length: 14 residues. Deletions cut 3 bases from V and 0 bases from J, with 7 bases between. Per germline, CDR1 SGHTA and CDR2 FQGNSA. This CDR3 reads CASSFPGSTDTQYF. CDR3 in DNA: TGTGCCAGCAGCTTTCCCGGCAGCACAGATACGCAGTATTTT.

The chain carries TRBV2 and TRBJ1-5, with unresolved D. The V gene lost 5 bases and the J gene lost 4 bases, with 18 bases spanning the gap. CDR1 is SNHLY and CDR2 is FYNNEI in the germline V gene. The length of the CDR3 is 16 residues. The CDR3 protein is CASSRSLVGRNQPQHF. The CDR3, as DNA: TGTGCCAGCAGTCGGTCTTTGGTTGGTCGAAATCAGCCCCAGCATTTT.

The rearrangement joins TRBV6-5 to TRBJ1-6; TRBD1 agrees at 9 bases. V was clipped by 8 bases and J by 10 bases; unmatched bases: 6. The CDR3 loop spans 13 amino acids. Looked up from germline, CDR1 is MNHEY and CDR2 is SVGAGI. CDR3 loop: CASRGQGSSPLHF. Written as DNA, the CDR3 is TGTGCCAGCCGGGGACAGGGTTCCTCACCCCTCCACTTT.

The chain links TRBV18 to TRBJ1-3; D ambiguous. The CDR3 has 15 residues. Germline values: CDR1 KGHSH, CDR2 LQKENI. With 0 bases removed from V and 6 bases from J, the gap between germline ends came to 12 bases. For the CDR3, the DNA is TGTGCCAGCTCACCACCTGGGATGGCGGAAAACACCATATATTTT. Its translation is CASSPPGMAENTIYF.

V is TRBV19 and J is TRBJ2-7; tentatively, D is TRBD1 (6 bases). The CDR3 consists of 15 residues. The germline CDR1 and CDR2 sequences are LNHDA and SQIVND (reference sequence). Trimming shortened V by 2 bases and J by 7 bases, and 18 bases separated the two germline ends. The CDR3 sequence: CASSITQGRAREQYF. The CDR3 coding sequence is TGTGCCAGTAGTATAACCCAGGGGCGAGCGCGGGAGCAGTACTTC.

The V gene is TRBV5-1, the J gene TRBJ2-3; D not certain. The CDR3 is made up of 15 amino acids. Between the trimmed V and J ends, which lost 1 base and 4 bases, there was a span of 13 bases. Germline V gene data show CDR1 as SGHRS and CDR2 as YFSETQ. The CDR3 loop reads CASSLFSMAADTQYF. CDR3 DNA sequence: TGCGCCAGCAGCTTGTTCAGTATGGCAGCAGATACGCAGTATTTT. Using reference TRBV5-1 and TRBJ2-3 for the parts outside the CDR3, the full variable domain is KAGVTQTPRYLIKTRGQQVTLSCSPISGHRSVSWYQQTPGQGLQFLFEYFSETQRNKGNFPGRFSGRQFSNSRSEMNVSTLELGDSALYLCASSLFSMAADTQYFGPGTRLTVL.

This clone appeared a single time. The V and J genes are TRBV5-6 and TRBJ1-3; D not certain. Trimming left V 4 bases short and J 8 bases short, with 7 bases between. This CDR3 spans 11 amino acids. From germline, CDR1 is SGHDT and CDR2 YYEEEE. The CDR3 is CASSVEDTIYF. The CDR3 nucleotides are TGTGCCAGCAGCGTCGAGGACACCATATATTTT.

Remarks on this clone: At one end the junction does not follow the germline gene, possibly because of a read error. CDR3 sequence: CASSLGIGAGDTPAF. In DNA form, the CDR3 reads TGTGCCAGCAGCTTAGGGATAGGGGCAGGGGATACCCCAGCATTT. The chain links TRBV7-2 to TRBJ1-5; the D gene is possibly TRBD1 (6 bases). The germline gives CDR1 SGHTA, CDR2 FQGNSA. The CDR3 totals 15 residues.

This clone appeared a single time. The chain combines TRBV9 with TRBJ2-1, with D tentatively TRBD2 (5 bases). Germline loops: CDR1 SGDLS, CDR2 YYNGEE. The CDR3 totals 15 residues. Trimming shortened V by 4 bases and J by 0 bases, and 11 bases separated the two germline ends. CDR3 DNA sequence: TGTGCCAGCAGCCAAGGACTTAGCTCCTACAATGAGCAGTTCTTC. Protein: CASSQGLSSYNEQFF.

The chain joins TRBV7-8 to TRBJ2-6; D gene uncertain. The V and J ends lost 3 bases and 0 bases respectively, with 9 bases between them. The CDR3 has 16 residues. The V gene's germline CDR1 is SGHVS and CDR2 FQNEAQ. The CDR3 is CASSFEGLSGANVLTF. As DNA, the CDR3 is TGTGCCAGCAGCTTCGAAGGGCTCTCTGGGGCCAACGTCCTGACTTTC.